This T cell receptor (beta chain) stems from a study of control samples from healthy donors and cancer patients. The CDR3 extends over 13 amino acids. The V end lost 5 bases, the J end lost 5 bases, and 10 bases lay between the germline ends. Germline V gene sequence: CDR1 SEHNR, CDR2 FQNEAQ (reference sequence). Some clones are missing from TCRdb's copy, which holds only in-frame ones; the method was immunoSEQ multiplex PCR. The sample shows tens of thousands of clones, 80% to 90% of them seen only once. This sequence was found in a woman in her sixties with lung cancer. The chain uses TRBV7-9 and TRBJ1-5, with D hard to call. What was sequenced was PBMCs. CDR3: CASSPGMYQPQHF. In DNA form, the CDR3 reads TGTGCCAGCAGCCCCGGGATGTATCAGCCCCAGCATTTT.